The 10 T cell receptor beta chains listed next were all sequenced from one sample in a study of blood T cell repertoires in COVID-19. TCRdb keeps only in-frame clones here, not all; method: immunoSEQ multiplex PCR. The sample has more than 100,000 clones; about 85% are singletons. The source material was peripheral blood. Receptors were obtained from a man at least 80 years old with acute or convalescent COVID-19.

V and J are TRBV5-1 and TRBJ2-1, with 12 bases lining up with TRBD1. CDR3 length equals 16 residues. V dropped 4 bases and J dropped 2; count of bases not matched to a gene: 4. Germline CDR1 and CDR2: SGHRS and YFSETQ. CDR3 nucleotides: TGCGCCAGCAGCCCCGGGACAGGGGGCACCTACAATGAGCAGTTCTTC. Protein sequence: CASSPGTGGTYNEQFF.

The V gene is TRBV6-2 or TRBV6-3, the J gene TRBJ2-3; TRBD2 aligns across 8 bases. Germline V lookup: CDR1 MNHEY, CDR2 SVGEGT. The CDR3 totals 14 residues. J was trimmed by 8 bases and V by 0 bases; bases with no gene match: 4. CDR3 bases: TGTGCCAGCAGTTACTCCGGGGGGGGCGGTACGCAGTATTTT. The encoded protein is CASSYSGGGGTQYF.

CDR3 coding DNA: TGCGCCAGCAGCTTGCAGGGGGCGACTCGGGAGACCCAGTACTTC. Amino acid sequence: CASSLQGATRETQYF. V and J are TRBV5-1 and TRBJ2-5; 8 bases fit TRBD1. The CDR3 extends over 15 amino acids. Looked up from germline, CDR1 is SGHRS and CDR2 is YFSETQ. V gave up 1 base and J gave up 5 bases; unmatched junction bases: 7.

CDR3 residues: CASSFSSTDTQYF. In nucleotides, the CDR3 is TGTGCCAGCAGCTTTAGTAGCACAGATACGCAGTATTTT. The chain carries TRBV11-2 and TRBJ2-3; no firm D call. There are 13 residues in the CDR3. The V end was cut by 3 bases, the J end by 0 bases, with 4 bases between. Germline V gene sequence: CDR1 SGHAT, CDR2 FQNNGV.

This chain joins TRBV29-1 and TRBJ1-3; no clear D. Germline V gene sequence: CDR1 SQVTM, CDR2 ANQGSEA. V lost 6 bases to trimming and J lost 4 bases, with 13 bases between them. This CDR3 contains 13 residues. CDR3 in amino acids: CSVLLVRGNTIYF. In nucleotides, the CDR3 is TGCAGCGTCCTGTTGGTTCGGGGAAACACCATATATTTT.

The CDR3 bases are TGTGCCACCAGTGATTTCGCGGGAGGATCAGATACGCAGTATTTT. Encoded protein: CATSDFAGGSDTQYF. The J gene is TRBJ2-3, the V gene TRBV24-1; 8 bases are a match to TRBD2. Germline V gene data show CDR1 as KGHDR and CDR2 as SFDVKD. CDR3 size: 15 residues. The junction had 3 bases not matched to a gene; V was cut back by 1 base and J by 4 bases.

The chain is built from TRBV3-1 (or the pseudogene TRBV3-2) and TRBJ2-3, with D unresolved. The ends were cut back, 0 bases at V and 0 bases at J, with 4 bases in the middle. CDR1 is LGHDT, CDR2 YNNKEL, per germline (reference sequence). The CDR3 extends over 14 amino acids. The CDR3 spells CASSQDPSTDTQYF. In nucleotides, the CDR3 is TGTGCCAGCAGCCAAGATCCGAGCACAGATACGCAGTATTTT.

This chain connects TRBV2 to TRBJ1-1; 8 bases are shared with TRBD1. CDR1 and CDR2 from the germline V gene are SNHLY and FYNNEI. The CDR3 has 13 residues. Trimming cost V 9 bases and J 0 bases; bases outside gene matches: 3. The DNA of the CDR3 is TGTGCCAGTTTGGGACAGGTGAACACTGAAGCTTTCTTT. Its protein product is CASLGQVNTEAFF.

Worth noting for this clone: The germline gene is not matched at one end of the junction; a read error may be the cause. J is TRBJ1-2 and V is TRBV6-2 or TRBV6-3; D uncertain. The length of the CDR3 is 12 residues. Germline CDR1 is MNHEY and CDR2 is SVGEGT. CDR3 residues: CASNYENYGYTF. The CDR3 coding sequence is TGTGCCAGCAATTACGAGAACTATGGCTACACCTTC.

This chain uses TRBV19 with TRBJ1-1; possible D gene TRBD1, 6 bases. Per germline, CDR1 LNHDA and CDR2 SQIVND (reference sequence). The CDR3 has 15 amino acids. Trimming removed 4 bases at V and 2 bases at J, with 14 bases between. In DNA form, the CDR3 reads TGTGCCAGTAGTACACTCTCAGGGGCTAACACTGAAGCTTTCTTT. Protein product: CASSTLSGANTEAFF.